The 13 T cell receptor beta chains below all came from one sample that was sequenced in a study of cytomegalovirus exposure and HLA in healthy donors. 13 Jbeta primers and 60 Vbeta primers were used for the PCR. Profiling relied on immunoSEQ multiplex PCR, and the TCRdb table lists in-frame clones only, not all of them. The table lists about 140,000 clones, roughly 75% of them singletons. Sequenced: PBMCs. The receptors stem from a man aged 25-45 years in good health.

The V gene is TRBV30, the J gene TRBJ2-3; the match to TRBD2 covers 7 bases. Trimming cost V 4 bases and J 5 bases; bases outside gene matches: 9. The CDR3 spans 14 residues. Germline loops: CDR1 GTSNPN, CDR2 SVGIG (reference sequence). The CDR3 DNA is TGTGCCTGGACCTTGGGGGGGGTGGGAGATACGCAGTATTTT. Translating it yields CAWTLGGVGDTQYF.

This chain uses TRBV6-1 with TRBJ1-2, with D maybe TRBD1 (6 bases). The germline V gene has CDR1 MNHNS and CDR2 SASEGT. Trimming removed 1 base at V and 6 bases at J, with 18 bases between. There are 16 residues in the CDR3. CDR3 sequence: CASSEGSGDQPHGYTF. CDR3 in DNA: TGTGCCAGCAGTGAAGGGTCAGGGGATCAACCTCATGGCTACACCTTC.

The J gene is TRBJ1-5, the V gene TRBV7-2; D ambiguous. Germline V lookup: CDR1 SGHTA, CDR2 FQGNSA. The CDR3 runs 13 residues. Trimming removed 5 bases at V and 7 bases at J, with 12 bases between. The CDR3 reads CASSLSREQPQHF. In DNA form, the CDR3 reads TGTGCCAGCAGCCTATCCCGGGAGCAGCCCCAGCATTTT.

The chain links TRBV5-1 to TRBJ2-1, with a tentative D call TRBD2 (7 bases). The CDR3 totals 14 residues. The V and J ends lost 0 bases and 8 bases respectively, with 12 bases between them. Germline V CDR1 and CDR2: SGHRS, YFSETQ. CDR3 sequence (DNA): TGCGCCAGCAGCTTGGAGGGGGGGTTTTATGAGCAGTTCTTC. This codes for CASSLEGGFYEQFF.

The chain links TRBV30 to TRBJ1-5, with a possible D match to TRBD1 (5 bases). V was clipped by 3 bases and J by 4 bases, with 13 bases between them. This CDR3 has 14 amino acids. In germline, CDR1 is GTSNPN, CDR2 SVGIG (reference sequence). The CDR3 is CAWSRGTFNQPQHF. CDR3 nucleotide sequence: TGTGCCTGGAGCCGCGGGACTTTTAATCAGCCCCAGCATTTT.

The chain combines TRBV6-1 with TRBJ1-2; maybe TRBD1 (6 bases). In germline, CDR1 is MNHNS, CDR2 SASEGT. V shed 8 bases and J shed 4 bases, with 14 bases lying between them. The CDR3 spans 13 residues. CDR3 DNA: TGTGCCAGCGAAATACAGGGTGGCTATGGCTACACCTTC. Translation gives CASEIQGGYGYTF.

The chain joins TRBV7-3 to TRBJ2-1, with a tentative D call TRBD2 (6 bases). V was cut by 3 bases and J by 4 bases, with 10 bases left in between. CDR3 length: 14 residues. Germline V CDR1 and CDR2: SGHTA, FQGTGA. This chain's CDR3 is CASSLDGTYNEQFF. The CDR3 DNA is TGTGCCAGCAGCTTGGACGGGACTTACAATGAGCAGTTCTTC. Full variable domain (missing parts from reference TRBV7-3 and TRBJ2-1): GAGVSQTPSNKVTEKGKYVELRCDPISGHTALYWYRQSLGQGPEFLIYFQGTGAADDSGLPNDRFFAVRPEGSVSTLKIQRTERGDSAVYLCASSLDGTYNEQFFGPGTRLTVL.

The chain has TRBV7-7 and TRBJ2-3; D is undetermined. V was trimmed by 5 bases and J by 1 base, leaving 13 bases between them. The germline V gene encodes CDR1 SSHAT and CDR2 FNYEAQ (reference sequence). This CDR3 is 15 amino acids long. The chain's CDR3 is CASSPTDWGTDTQYF. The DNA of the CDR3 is TGTGCCAGCAGCCCGACCGACTGGGGCACAGATACGCAGTATTTT.

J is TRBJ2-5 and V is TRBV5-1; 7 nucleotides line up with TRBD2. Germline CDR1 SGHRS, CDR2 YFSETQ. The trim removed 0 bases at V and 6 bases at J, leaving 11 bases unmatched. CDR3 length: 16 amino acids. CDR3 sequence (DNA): TGCGCCAGCAGCTTGGGATCGTCGGGGAGGGAAAAGACCCAGTACTTC. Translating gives CASSLGSSGREKTQYF.

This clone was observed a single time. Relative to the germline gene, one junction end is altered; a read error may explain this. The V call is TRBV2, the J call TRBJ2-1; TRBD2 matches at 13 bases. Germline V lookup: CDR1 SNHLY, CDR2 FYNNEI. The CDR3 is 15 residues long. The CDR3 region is CASSPGTSGTRWELF. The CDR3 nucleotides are TGTGCCAGCAGTCCCGGGACTAGCGGGACCCGGTGGGAGCTCTTC.

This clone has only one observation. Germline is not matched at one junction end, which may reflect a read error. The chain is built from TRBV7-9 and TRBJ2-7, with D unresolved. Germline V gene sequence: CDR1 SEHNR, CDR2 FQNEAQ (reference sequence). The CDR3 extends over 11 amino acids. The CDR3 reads CSSSLASRQYF. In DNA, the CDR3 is TGTTCCAGCAGCTTAGCCTCGCGGCAGTACTTC. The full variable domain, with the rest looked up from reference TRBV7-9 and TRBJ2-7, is DTGVSQNPRHKITKRGQNVTFRCDPISEHNRLYWYRQTLGQGPEFLTYFQNEAQLEKSRLLSDRFSAERPKGSFSTLEIQRTEQGDSAMYLCSSSLASRQYFGPGTRLTVT.

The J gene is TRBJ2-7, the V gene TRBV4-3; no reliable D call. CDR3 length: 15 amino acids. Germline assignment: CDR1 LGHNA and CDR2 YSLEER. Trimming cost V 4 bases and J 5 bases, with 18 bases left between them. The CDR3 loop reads CASSPSTPRIDEQYF. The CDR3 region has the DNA TGCGCCAGCAGCCCGTCAACGCCCAGGATAGACGAGCAGTACTTC.

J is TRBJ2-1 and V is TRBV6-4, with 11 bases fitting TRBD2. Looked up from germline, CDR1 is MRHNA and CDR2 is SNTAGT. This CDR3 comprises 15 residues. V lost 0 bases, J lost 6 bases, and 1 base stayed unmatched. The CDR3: CASSDSLAGANEQFF. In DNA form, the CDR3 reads TGTGCCAGCAGTGACTCACTAGCGGGAGCCAATGAGCAGTTCTTC.